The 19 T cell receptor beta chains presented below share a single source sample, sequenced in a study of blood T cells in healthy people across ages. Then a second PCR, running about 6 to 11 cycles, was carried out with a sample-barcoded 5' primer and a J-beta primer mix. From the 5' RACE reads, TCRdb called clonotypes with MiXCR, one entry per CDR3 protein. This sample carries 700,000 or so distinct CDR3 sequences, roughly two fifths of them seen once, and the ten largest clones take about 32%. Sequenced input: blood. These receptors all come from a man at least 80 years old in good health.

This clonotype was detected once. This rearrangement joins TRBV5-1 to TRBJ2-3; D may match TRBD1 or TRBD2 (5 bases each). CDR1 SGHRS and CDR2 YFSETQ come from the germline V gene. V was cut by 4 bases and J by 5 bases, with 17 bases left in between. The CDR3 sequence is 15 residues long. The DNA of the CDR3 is TGCGCCAGCAGCCGGGACGGAGTTTCCGGAGATACGCAGTATTTT. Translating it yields CASSRDGVSGDTQYF.

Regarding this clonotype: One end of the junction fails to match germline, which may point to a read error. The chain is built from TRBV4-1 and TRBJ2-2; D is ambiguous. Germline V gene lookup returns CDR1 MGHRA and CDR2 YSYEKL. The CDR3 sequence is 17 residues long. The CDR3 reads CASSSQNEVPNTRELFF. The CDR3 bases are TGCGCCAGCAGCTCTCAGAATGAAGTCCCGAACACCAGGGAGCTGTTTTTT.

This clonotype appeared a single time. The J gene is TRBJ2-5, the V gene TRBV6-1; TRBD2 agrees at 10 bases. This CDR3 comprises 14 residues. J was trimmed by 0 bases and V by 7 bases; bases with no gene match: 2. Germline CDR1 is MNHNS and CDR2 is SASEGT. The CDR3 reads CASTTSGYQETQYF. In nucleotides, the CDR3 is TGTGCCAGCACGACTAGCGGGTACCAAGAGACCCAGTACTTC.

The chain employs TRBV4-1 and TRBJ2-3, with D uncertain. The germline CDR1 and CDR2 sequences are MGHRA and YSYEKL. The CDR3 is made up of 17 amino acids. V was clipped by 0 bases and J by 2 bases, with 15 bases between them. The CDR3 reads CASSQEGSRNPTDTQYF. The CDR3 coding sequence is TGCGCCAGCAGCCAAGAGGGCTCGCGAAACCCCACAGATACGCAGTATTTT.

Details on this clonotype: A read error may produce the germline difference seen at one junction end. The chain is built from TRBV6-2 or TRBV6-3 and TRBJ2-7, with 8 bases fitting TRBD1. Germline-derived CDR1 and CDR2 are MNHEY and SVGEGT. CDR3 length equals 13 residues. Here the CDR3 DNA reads TGTGCCAGCAGGGGGGACAGGTCCAATGAGCCGTACTTC. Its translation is CASRGDRSNEPYF.

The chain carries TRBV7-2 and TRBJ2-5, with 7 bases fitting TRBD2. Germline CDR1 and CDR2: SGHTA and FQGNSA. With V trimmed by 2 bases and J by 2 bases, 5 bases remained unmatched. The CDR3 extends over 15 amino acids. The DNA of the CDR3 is TGTGCCAGCAGCTTACAGCGGGACTGGCAAGAGACCCAGTACTTC. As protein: CASSLQRDWQETQYF.

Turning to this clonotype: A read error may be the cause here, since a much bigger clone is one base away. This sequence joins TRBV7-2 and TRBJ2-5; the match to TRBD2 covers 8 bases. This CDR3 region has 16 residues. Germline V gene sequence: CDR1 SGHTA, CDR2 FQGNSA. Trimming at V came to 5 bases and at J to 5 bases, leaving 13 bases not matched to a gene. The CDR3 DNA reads TGTGCCAGCAGCGCGCGGAATAGCGGGGCTTGGGAGACCCAGTACTTC. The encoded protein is CASSARNSGAWETQYF.

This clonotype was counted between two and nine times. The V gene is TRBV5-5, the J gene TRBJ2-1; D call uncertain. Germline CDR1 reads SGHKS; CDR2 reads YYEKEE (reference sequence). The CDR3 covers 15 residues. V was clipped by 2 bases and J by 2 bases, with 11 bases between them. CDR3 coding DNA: TGTGCCAGCAGCTTTTCCCCAGTGACCTACAATGAGCAGTTCTTC. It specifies CASSFSPVTYNEQFF.

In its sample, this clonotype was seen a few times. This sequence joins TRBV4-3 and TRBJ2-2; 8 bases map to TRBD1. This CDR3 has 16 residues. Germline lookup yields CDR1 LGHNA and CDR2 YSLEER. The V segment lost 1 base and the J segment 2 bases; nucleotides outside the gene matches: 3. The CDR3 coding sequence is TGCGCCAGCAGCCAAGCGACAGGGGCAAACACCGGGGAGCTGTTTTTT. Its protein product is CASSQATGANTGELFF.

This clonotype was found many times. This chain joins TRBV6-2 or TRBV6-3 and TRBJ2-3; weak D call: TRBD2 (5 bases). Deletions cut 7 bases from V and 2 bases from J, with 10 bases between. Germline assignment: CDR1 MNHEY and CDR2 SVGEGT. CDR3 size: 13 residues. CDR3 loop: CASKLGNTDTQYF. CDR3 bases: TGTGCCAGCAAGCTCGGGAACACAGATACGCAGTATTTT.

CDR3 DNA sequence: TGTGCCAGCAGCACAAGTGGGACAGGGGGCGGGGAGACCCAGTACTTC. Translated: CASSTSGTGGGETQYF. The chain carries TRBV11-3 and TRBJ2-5; TRBD1 aligns across 12 bases. V lost 5 bases, J lost 5 bases, and 9 bases stayed unmatched. Germline CDR1 SGHNT, CDR2 YENEEA. This CDR3 region has 16 residues.

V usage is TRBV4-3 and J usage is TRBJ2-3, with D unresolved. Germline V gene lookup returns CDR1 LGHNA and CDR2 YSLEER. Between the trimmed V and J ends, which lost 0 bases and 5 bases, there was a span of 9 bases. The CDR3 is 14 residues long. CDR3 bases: TGCGCCAGCAGCCAAGATGTGATTCGAGATACGCAGTATTTT. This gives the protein CASSQDVIRDTQYF.

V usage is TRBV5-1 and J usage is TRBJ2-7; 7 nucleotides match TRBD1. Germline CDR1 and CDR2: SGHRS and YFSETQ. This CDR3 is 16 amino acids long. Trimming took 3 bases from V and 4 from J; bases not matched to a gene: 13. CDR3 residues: CASSYGTASAHYEQYF. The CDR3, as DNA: TGCGCCAGCAGCTACGGGACAGCCTCGGCCCATTACGAGCAGTACTTC.

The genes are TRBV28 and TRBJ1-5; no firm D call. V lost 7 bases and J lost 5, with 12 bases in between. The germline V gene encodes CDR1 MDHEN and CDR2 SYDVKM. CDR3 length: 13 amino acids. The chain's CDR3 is CASTPGWDQPQHF. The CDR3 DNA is TGTGCCAGCACCCCCGGCTGGGATCAGCCCCAGCATTTT.

CDR3 DNA: TGTGCCAGCAAACGCCTAGCGAACACCGGGGAGCTGTTTTTT. The encoded protein is CASKRLANTGELFF. The chain uses TRBV6-4 and TRBJ2-2; D gene unclear. The germline V and J ends were trimmed by 7 bases and 0 bases, with 9 bases remaining between them. Germline lookup yields CDR1 MRHNA and CDR2 SNTAGT. The CDR3 runs 14 residues.

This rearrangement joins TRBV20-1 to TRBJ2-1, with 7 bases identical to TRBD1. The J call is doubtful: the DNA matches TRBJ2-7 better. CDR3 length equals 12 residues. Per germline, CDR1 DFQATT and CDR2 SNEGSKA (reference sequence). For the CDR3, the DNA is TGCAGTGCGAGACAGGGTGGCAATGAGCAGTACTTC. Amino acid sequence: CSARQGGNEQYF.

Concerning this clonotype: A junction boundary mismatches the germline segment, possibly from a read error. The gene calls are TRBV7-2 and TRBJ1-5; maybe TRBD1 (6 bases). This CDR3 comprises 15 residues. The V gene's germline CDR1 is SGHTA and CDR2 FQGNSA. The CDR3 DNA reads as TGTGCCAGCGGCTTACAGGGCAATAGCAATCAGCCCCAGCATTTT. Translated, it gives CASGLQGNSNQPQHF.

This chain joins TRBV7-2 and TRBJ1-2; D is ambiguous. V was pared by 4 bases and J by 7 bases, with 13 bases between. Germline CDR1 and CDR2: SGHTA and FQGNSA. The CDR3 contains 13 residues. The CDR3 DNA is TGTGCCAGCAGCTACCAGACAACCGCTGGCTACACCTTC. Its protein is CASSYQTTAGYTF.

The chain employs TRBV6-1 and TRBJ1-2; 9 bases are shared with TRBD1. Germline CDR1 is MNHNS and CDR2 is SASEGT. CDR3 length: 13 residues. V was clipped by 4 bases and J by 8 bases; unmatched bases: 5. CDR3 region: CASSARTGEGYTF. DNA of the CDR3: TGTGCCAGCAGTGCCCGGACAGGGGAAGGCTACACCTTC.